This T cell receptor beta chain was obtained from a study of breast tumors, draining lymph nodes, adjacent tissues. Study outcomes and limitations: Most tumor T cells seemingly derive from lymph node, then expand in tumor. Tumors had less TCR diversity than lymph nodes, more than nontumor tissue.

This clonotype was counted a single time. The antigen remains unidentified. This CDR3 contains 15 residues. Germline V gene lookup returns CDR1 LNHNV and CDR2 YYDKDF (reference sequence). The ends lost 0 bases at V and 6 bases at J; junction bases unmatched: 8. TCRdb passed the multiplex PCR reads through MiXCR, listing each CDR3 protein once. Here the sample spans 16,000 or so distinct CDR3 sequences, nearly 45% being singletons. This sequence originates from a female donor with breast cancer. Some clones in this sample may be carry-over from other donors' samples. The chain couples TRBV15 to TRBJ2-7; 7 positions agree with TRBD2. The sample comprised tumor-adjacent breast tissue. The CDR3 loop is CATSRDNSGQTEQYV. CDR3 coding DNA: TGTGCCACCAGCAGAGATAATAGCGGGCAGACCGAGCAGTACGTC.